A single sample is the source of the 30 T cell receptor beta chains below, sequenced in a study of tumor and adjacent non-tumor tissue in lung cancer. A modified ARM-PCR protocol with three rounds of nested PCR amplified TCRbeta. TCRdb called the multiplex PCR reads again in MiXCR, with one record for every CDR3 protein. Among some 99,000 distinct CDR3 sequences, roughly 80% were seen once, and the ten largest hold about 40%. RNA was extracted from bulk tissue without any cell sorting. Source material: lung tumor tissue. These receptors all come from an older woman with non-small cell lung cancer.

Of note for this clonotype: A junction end diverges from the germline sequence, so it may reflect a read error. The gene calls are TRBV4-1 and TRBJ1-5, with 9 nucleotides matching TRBD1. The CDR3 spans 15 residues. CDR1 is MGHRA and CDR2 is YSYEKL in the germline V gene. CDR3 DNA sequence: TGCGCCAGCAGCCAAGGGACAGGGGTGACCCAGCACCAGCATTTT. Amino acid sequence: CASSQGTGVTQHQHF.

Worth noting for this clonotype: A read error may produce the germline difference seen at one junction end. CDR3 protein: CAANGQTGELLF. In DNA form, the CDR3 reads TGCGCTGCTAATGGACAGACCGGGGAGCTGTTATTT. The chain links TRBV20-1 to TRBJ2-2; maybe TRBD1 (6 bases). The CDR3 covers 12 residues. The germline gives CDR1 DFQATT, CDR2 SNEGSKA (reference sequence).

This chain connects TRBV12-3 or TRBV12-4 to TRBJ1-3; D gene ambiguous. This CDR3 contains 16 residues. Deletions cut 2 bases from V and 4 bases from J, with 15 bases between. CDR3 nucleotide sequence: TGTGCCAGCAGTTTATACGACGGAACTAGGGGAAACACCATATATTTT. It specifies CASSLYDGTRGNTIYF.

This clonotype has a handful of counts. The junction departs from the called germline gene at one end, perhaps through a read error. This rearrangement joins TRBV5-1 to TRBJ1-2, with D hard to call. The CDR3 is 15 amino acids. In germline, CDR1 is SGHRS, CDR2 YFSETQ. CDR3 residues: CVSIPLAGTNYGYTF. The CDR3 nucleotides are TGCGTCAGCATCCCCCTCGCGGGGACTAACTATGGCTACACCTTC.

A few counts support this clonotype. This rearrangement joins TRBV28 to TRBJ1-5; no clear D gene. Trimming took 3 bases from V and 7 from J, leaving 10 bases between them. Germline V gene data show CDR1 as MDHEN and CDR2 as SYDVKM. The CDR3 covers 13 residues. CDR3 protein: CASSFDGWQPQHF. Here the CDR3 DNA reads TGTGCCAGCAGTTTTGATGGTTGGCAGCCCCAGCATTTT.

This chain uses TRBV20-1 with TRBJ2-6; unclear D gene. The V and J ends lost 7 bases and 4 bases respectively, with 11 bases between them. The CDR3 totals 13 residues. Germline V gene data show CDR1 as DFQATT and CDR2 as SNEGSKA (reference sequence). CDR3 coding DNA: TGCAGTGTTTACATGGAGGGGGCCAACGTCCTGACTTTC. Residues: CSVYMEGANVLTF.

Note on this clonotype: The conserved closing phenylalanine or tryptophan is absent in this CDR3, likely reflecting a read error. The V call is TRBV6-6, the J call TRBJ2-1, with TRBD2 identical over 7 bases. This CDR3 is 15 amino acids long. The germline CDR1 and CDR2 sequences are MNHNY and SVGAGI (reference sequence). CDR3 region: CASSLGGSSDNEQFI. CDR3 nucleotide sequence: TGTGCCAGTAGCCTGGGGGGGAGCTCCGACAATGAGCAGTTCATC.

In the case of this clonotype: An end of the junction does not agree with germline; a read error may underlie this. The chain combines TRBV25-1 with TRBJ2-3; D is undetermined. The CDR3 runs 14 residues. Germline-derived CDR1 and CDR2 are MGHDK and SYGVNS. The DNA for the CDR3 is TGTGCCAGCTCGACCGGAGTTAGCACAGAAACGCAGTATTTT. Protein product: CASSTGVSTETQYF.

The V call is TRBV20-1, the J call TRBJ2-3, with D possibly being TRBD2 (5 bases). CDR1 and CDR2 (germline): DFQATT, SNEGSKA (reference sequence). Trimming stripped 3 bases from V and 2 bases from J, with 15 bases between. CDR3 size: 15 residues. The CDR3 protein is CSAREASLSTDTQYF. For the CDR3, the DNA is TGCAGTGCTAGGGAGGCTAGCCTATCCACAGATACGCAGTATTTT.

Notes on this clonotype: The junction differs from germline at one of its ends, possibly a read error. The rearrangement links TRBV4-3 to TRBJ2-3, with 8 bases lining up with TRBD2. CDR3 length equals 15 residues. Per germline, CDR1 LGHNA and CDR2 YSLEER. The CDR3: CASSQAGGVTDTRYF. The CDR3 DNA follows: TGCGCCAGCAGCCAAGCGGGGGGGGTCACAGATACGCGGTATTTT.

About this clonotype itself: At one of its ends the junction is not consistent with the germline gene, which may arise from a read error. The rearrangement links TRBV20-1 to TRBJ1-1; a possible D gene is TRBD1 (6 bases). This CDR3 comprises 15 residues. The germline gives CDR1 DFQATT, CDR2 SNEGSKA (reference sequence). The CDR3 coding sequence is TGCAGTGCTGGAGATAGACAGGTTGGGAGCACTGAAGCTATCTTT. The encoded protein is CSAGDRQVGSTEAIF.

This clonotype was observed a single time. The junction and the germline gene differ at one end; a read error may be behind it. V is TRBV4-1 and J is TRBJ2-3, with 7 bases identical to TRBD1. The CDR3 totals 17 residues. The germline CDR1 and CDR2 sequences are MGHRA and YSYEKL. CDR3 sequence reads: CASSPRSTGSDDDTQYF. DNA for the CDR3: TGCGCCAGCAGCCCTAGATCGACAGGGAGTGACGATGATACGCAATATTTT.

The rearrangement joins TRBV11-2 to TRBJ2-1; possible D gene TRBD1, 6 bases. V was pared by 1 base and J by 8 bases, with 27 bases between. Germline loops: CDR1 SGHAT, CDR2 FQNNGV. The length of the CDR3 is 19 residues. In DNA, the CDR3 is TGTGCCAGCAGCTTAGTGCTGGGCGGTTGGGGGCAGGGTGACTATGAGCAGTTCTTC. This gives the protein CASSLVLGGWGQGDYEQFF. Based on the CDR3 plus reference TRBV11-2 and TRBJ2-1, the full variable domain is EAGVAQSPRYKIIEKRQSVAFWCNPISGHATLYWYQQILGQGPKLLIQFQNNGVVDDSQLPKDRFSAERLKGVDSTLKIQPAKLEDSAVYLCASSLVLGGWGQGDYEQFFGPGTRLTVL.

The genes are TRBV6-6 and TRBJ1-3; D unclear. This CDR3 has 13 amino acids. Looked up from germline, CDR1 is MNHNY and CDR2 is SVGAGI (reference sequence). Trimming removed 4 bases at V and 9 bases at J, with 13 bases between. The CDR3 loop reads CASSSSSQSTIYF. In DNA form, the CDR3 reads TGTGCCAGCAGTTCTTCATCACAATCCACCATATATTTT.

Comment on this clonotype: An end of the junction does not agree with germline; a read error may underlie this. This rearrangement joins TRBV4-3 to TRBJ1-6; D gene uncertain. This CDR3 region has 18 residues. The germline CDR1 and CDR2 sequences are LGHNA and YSLEER. CDR3 DNA sequence: TGTGCCAGCAGCCAAGCCCTGATGGGCGTGCTCGAGGATTCACCCCTCCACTTT. It translates to CASSQALMGVLEDSPLHF.

On this clonotype: An end of the junction differs from the germline gene, which may be a read error. The chain couples TRBV20-1 to TRBJ1-5; unclear D gene. Germline values: CDR1 DFQATT, CDR2 SNEGSKA (reference sequence). The CDR3 is 12 residues long. The CDR3, as DNA: TGCAATGCTGGCTGCAGGTGTCAGCCCCAGCATTTT. This gives the protein CNAGCRCQPQHF.

This clonotype was seen at least ten times. V usage is TRBV20-1 and J usage is TRBJ1-1; D unresolved. The germline CDR1 and CDR2 sequences are DFQATT and SNEGSKA (reference sequence). V was trimmed by 3 bases and J by 2 bases, leaving 10 bases between them. This CDR3 is 13 amino acids long. The CDR3 region has the DNA TGCAGTGCTAGTTCGGATCTTAACACTGAAGCTTTCTTT. This codes for CSASSDLNTEAFF.

This clonotype was seen once. Because it lacks the conserved phenylalanine or tryptophan at the end, this CDR3 is likely a read error. The DNA is omitted, as the CDR3 cannot be located on it reliably, and the CDR3 follows TCRdb's listing. The J gene is TRBJ2-1, the V gene TRBV10-1. The V gene's germline CDR1 is WNHNN and CDR2 SYGVQD (reference sequence). Both ends counted, the CDR3 spans 12 residues. The CDR3 spells CASRGSCNEQFI.

As regards this clonotype: One junction end does not reproduce the germline sequence, and a read error may be involved. V is TRBV11-1 and J is TRBJ1-1; D remains ambiguous. This CDR3 has 13 amino acids. CDR1 SGHAT and CDR2 FQDESV come from the germline V gene (reference sequence). The CDR3 DNA follows: TGTGCCAGCAGCCGATTGGGCGGTGTTGAAGCTTTCTTC. It yields the protein CASSRLGGVEAFF.

In the case of this clonotype: The junction does not match germline at one end; this may be a read error. This rearrangement joins TRBV11-2 to TRBJ2-1, with D maybe TRBD1 (6 bases). This CDR3 is built from 14 residues. CDR1 and CDR2 (germline): SGHAT, FQNNGV. DNA of the CDR3: TGTGCCAACAGCATAGGGACAAGGGTCTTAAGTAAGTTCTTC. Translating it yields CANSIGTRVLSKFF.

This clonotype showed up just once. No conserved phenylalanine or tryptophan ends this CDR3, so it is likely a read error. V gene TRBV11-2 combines with J gene TRBJ2-7; 7 bases match TRBD2. The junction had 9 bases not matched to a gene; V was cut back by 4 bases and J by 3 bases. Germline V CDR1 and CDR2: SGHAT, FQNNGV. The CDR3 totals 15 residues. The CDR3 DNA is TGTGCCAGCAGCTACGGGACCGGCGGGAGCTACGAGCAGTACCTC. Amino acids: CASSYGTGGSYEQYL.

For this clonotype: The junction departs from the called germline gene at one end, perhaps through a read error. The rearrangement uses TRBV12-5 and TRBJ2-7; either TRBD1 or TRBD2 may fit D (5 bases each). The CDR3 spans 14 residues. The germline gives CDR1 LGHNT, CDR2 FRNRAP. The CDR3 nucleotides read TGTGCTAGTGGTTTAGGGACCGTTCACTACGAGCAATACTTC. Translation: CASGLGTVHYEQYF. Using reference TRBV12-5 and TRBJ2-7 for the parts outside the CDR3, the full variable domain is DARVTQTPRHKVTEMGQEVTMRCQPILGHNTVFWYRQTMMQGLELLAYFRNRAPLDDSGMPKDRFSAEMPDATLATLKIQPSEPRDSAVYFCASGLGTVHYEQYFGPGTRLTVT.

On this clonotype: Given a much more abundant clone one base away, this may be a read error. This chain connects TRBV20-1 to TRBJ2-5; 8 positions agree with TRBD2. Germline V gene lookup returns CDR1 DFQATT and CDR2 SNEGSKA (reference sequence). V lost 6 bases to trimming and J lost 1 base; unmatched junction nucleotides: 7. This CDR3 has 14 residues. CDR3: CSAVGLVVQETQYF. CDR3 coding DNA: TGCAGTGCCGTGGGACTAGTAGTCCAAGAGACCCAGTACTTC.

Concerning this clonotype itself: A read error may account for a junction end that differs from germline. This chain links TRBV4-2 with TRBJ2-7, with a possible D match to TRBD1 (5 bases). The CDR3 is 15 residues long. Germline V gives CDR1 LGHNA, CDR2 YNFKEQ. DNA of the CDR3: TGCGCCAGCAGCCAAGGGTTCCAGGGTTCGTACGAGCAGTACTTC. As protein: CASSQGFQGSYEQYF.

Comment on this clonotype: Relative to the germline gene, one junction end is altered; a read error may explain this. The chain carries TRBV20-1 and TRBJ2-1, with unresolved D. The CDR3 totals 9 residues. Germline-derived CDR1 and CDR2 are DFQATT and SNEGSKA (reference sequence). The CDR3 here is CSVGNEHFF. CDR3 nucleotide sequence: TGCAGTGTAGGGAATGAGCACTTCTTC.

Of note for this clonotype: At one end, the junction sequence differs from germline, possibly due to a read error. The V gene is TRBV12-3 or TRBV12-4, the J gene TRBJ2-1; D may correspond to TRBD1 or TRBD2 (5 bases each). CDR3 length equals 15 residues. CDR3 protein: CAGSLRGARVHEQFF. The CDR3 DNA reads TGTGCCGGCAGTTTAAGAGGGGCTAGGGTCCATGAGCAGTTCTTC.

Points on this clonotype: An end of the junction differs from the germline gene, which may be a read error. The gene calls are TRBV11-3 and TRBJ2-6, with 8 bases identical to TRBD1. Germline CDR1 SGHNT, CDR2 YENEEA. The CDR3 covers 18 residues. The CDR3 sequence is CASRPGQAHQTGANVQTF. The CDR3, as DNA: TGTGCCAGCAGACCGGGACAGGCTCATCAAACTGGGGCCAACGTCCAGACTTTC.

By share, this clonotype counts as medium-sized (0.01 to 0.1%). CDR3 sequence reads: CASSYGQGAYNEQFF. In nucleotides, the CDR3 is TGTGCCAGCAGTTACGGACAGGGCGCCTACAATGAGCAGTTCTTC. The V call is TRBV6-2 or TRBV6-3, the J call TRBJ2-1, with 8 bases matching TRBD1. J lost 2 bases, V lost 2 bases, and 2 bases had no gene match. The CDR3 is made up of 15 amino acids. CDR1 is MNHEY, CDR2 SVGEGT, per germline.

Comments on this clonotype: This sequence may be a read error, since a much larger clone differs from it by one base. Because the CDR3 is missing its conserved closing phenylalanine or tryptophan, this is likely a read error. The J gene is TRBJ2-7, the V gene TRBV6-6; D gene unclear. The CDR3 sequence is 12 residues long. Between the trimmed V and J ends, which lost 8 bases and 7 bases, there was a span of 15 bases. Germline V CDR1 and CDR2: MNHNY, SVGAGI (reference sequence). CDR3 bases: TGTGCCAGCCGCGCCGAAGTTGGGGAGCAGTACCTC. Translating gives CASRAEVGEQYL.

The chain joins TRBV28 to TRBJ2-1, with 8 positions matching TRBD1. From germline, CDR1 is MDHEN and CDR2 SYDVKM. The V segment lost 4 bases and the J segment 4 bases; nucleotides outside the gene matches: 6. CDR3 length: 15 amino acids. The CDR3 nucleotides read TGTGCCAGCAGTTCAACCCGGGACAGGTACAATGAGCAGTTCTTC. Protein product: CASSSTRDRYNEQFF. The full variable domain, with the rest looked up from reference TRBV28 and TRBJ2-1, is DVKVTQSSRYLVKRTGEKVFLECVQDMDHENMFWYRQDPGLGLRLIYFSYDVKMKEKGDIPEGYSVSREKKERFSLILESASTNQTSMYLCASSSTRDRYNEQFFGPGTRLTVL.